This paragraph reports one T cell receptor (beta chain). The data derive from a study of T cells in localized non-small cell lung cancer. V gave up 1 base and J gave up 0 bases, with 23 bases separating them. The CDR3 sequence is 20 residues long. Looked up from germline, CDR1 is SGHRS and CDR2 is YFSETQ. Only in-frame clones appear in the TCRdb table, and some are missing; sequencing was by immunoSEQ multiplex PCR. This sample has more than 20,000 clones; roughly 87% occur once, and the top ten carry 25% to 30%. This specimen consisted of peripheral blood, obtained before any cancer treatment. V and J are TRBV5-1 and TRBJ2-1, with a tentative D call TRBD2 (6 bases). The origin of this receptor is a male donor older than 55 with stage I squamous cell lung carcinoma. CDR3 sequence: CASSLPFRGTSRSSYNEQFF. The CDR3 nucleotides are TGCGCCAGCAGCTTGCCTTTCCGAGGCACTAGCAGGAGCTCCTACAATGAGCAGTTCTTC. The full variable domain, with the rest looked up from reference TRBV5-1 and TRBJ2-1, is KAGVTQTPRYLIKTRGQQVTLSCSPISGHRSVSWYQQTPGQGLQFLFEYFSETQRNKGNFPGRFSGRQFSNSRSEMNVSTLELGDSALYLCASSLPFRGTSRSSYNEQFFGPGTRLTVL.